This is a list of T cell receptor beta chains from one sample in a study of blood T cells in healthy people across ages. TCRdb ran MiXCR on the 5' RACE reads and lists one entry per CDR3 protein. The table shows about 800,000 distinct CDR3 sequences, with roughly 50% occurring only once. What was sequenced was blood. The source of these receptors is a young man in good health. The CDR3 runs from the conserved cysteine through the conserved F or W. Each record gives: clone size, J gene, D gene, V gene, CDR3 DNA, CDR3 protein. A D gene is named only where the DNA matches it firmly. Size values are once, few and many counts, or a class for expanded clones, and some rows have none.

clone_size: .; j_call: TRBJ1-2; d_call: .; v_call: TRBV20-1; cdr3_nt: TGCAGTGCCACCGCTCCCGGGACGGGCTATGGCTACACCTTC; cdr3_aa: CSATAPGTGYGYTF
clone_size: .; j_call: TRBJ2-5; d_call: TRBD1; v_call: TRBV7-2; cdr3_nt: TGTGCCAGCAGCGGTTTAACAGGGGTAGAGACCCAGTACTTC; cdr3_aa: CASSGLTGVETQYF
clone_size: .; j_call: TRBJ2-1; d_call: TRBD1; v_call: TRBV5-4; cdr3_nt: TGTGCCAGCAGCCCGTACCGAGACAGGGGCAATGAGCAGTTCTTC; cdr3_aa: CASSPYRDRGNEQFF
clone_size: .; j_call: TRBJ1-1; d_call: .; v_call: TRBV20-1; cdr3_nt: TGCAGTTACACAACCAGGGCGTACACTGAAGCTTTCTTT; cdr3_aa: CSYTTRAYTEAFF
clone_size: .; j_call: TRBJ2-3; d_call: .; v_call: TRBV13; cdr3_nt: TGTGCCAGCAGCCTAGGGTTTGGAGATACGCAGTATTTT; cdr3_aa: CASSLGFGDTQYF
clone_size: many; j_call: TRBJ2-1; d_call: .; v_call: TRBV29-1; cdr3_nt: TGCAGCGTTGGGCTGCTGACAGGTTACAATGAGCAGTTCTTC; cdr3_aa: CSVGLLTGYNEQFF
clone_size: .; j_call: TRBJ2-1; d_call: .; v_call: TRBV28; cdr3_nt: TGTGCCAGCAAAGGTCCCGGGACGGCATCCTACAATGAGCAGTTCTTC; cdr3_aa: CASKGPGTASYNEQFF
clone_size: .; j_call: TRBJ1-3; d_call: .; v_call: TRBV13; cdr3_nt: TGTGCCAGCAGCTTTGGGACGGCCTTCTCTGGAAACACCATATATTTT; cdr3_aa: CASSFGTAFSGNTIYF
clone_size: .; j_call: TRBJ1-2; d_call: TRBD1; v_call: TRBV29-1; cdr3_nt: TGCAGCGTTGAAGATCCGGGACAGGGGGCGGGAGACTACACCTTC; cdr3_aa: CSVEDPGQGAGDYTF
clone_size: .; j_call: TRBJ1-5; d_call: .; v_call: TRBV6-5; cdr3_nt: TGTGCCAGCAGTCCTAGAGGGGGGGGCAATCAGCCCCAGCATTTT; cdr3_aa: CASSPRGGGNQPQHF
clone_size: .; j_call: TRBJ1-2; d_call: .; v_call: TRBV28; cdr3_nt: TGTGCCAGCAGTGACAAGTGGAACTATGGCTACACCTTC; cdr3_aa: CASSDKWNYGYTF
clone_size: few; j_call: TRBJ2-5; d_call: .; v_call: TRBV20-1; cdr3_nt: TGCAGTGCCCCCCAAGGCGAGACCCAGTACTTC; cdr3_aa: CSAPQGETQYF
clone_size: few; j_call: TRBJ2-7; d_call: TRBD1; v_call: TRBV10-3; cdr3_nt: TGTGCCATCAGTGGGGACAGGGTCGAGGAGCAGTACTTC; cdr3_aa: CAISGDRVEEQYF
clone_size: few; j_call: TRBJ1-1; d_call: .; v_call: TRBV10-3; cdr3_nt: TGTGCCATCTCCCCAGGAGGTCGGAACACTGAAGCTTTCTTT; cdr3_aa: CAISPGGRNTEAFF
clone_size: .; j_call: TRBJ2-7; d_call: .; v_call: TRBV29-1; cdr3_nt: TGCAGCGTTCAGCGAGGGAAGGGAGAATACGAGCAGTACTTC; cdr3_aa: CSVQRGKGEYEQYF